This T cell receptor beta chain stems from a study of OX40 agonist ivuxolimab in advanced cancers. Study-level information: Of the participants, 40% to 50% had some prior anti-PD-1, anti-PD-L1 or anti-CTLA-4 therapy, which was allowed. Three partial responders included one hepatocellular carcinoma patient and two cutaneous melanoma patients. General study findings and limits: At 0.1 to 3.0 mg/kg and by week 6, clonal expansion occurred in CD4+ and CD8+ blood T cells.

CDR3 size: 16 residues. The V and J ends lost 4 bases and 0 bases, in that order; junction bases with no gene match: 6. CDR1 is SGHDN, CDR2 FVKESK, per germline. With regard to this clone: Its antigen is unidentified.

The protocol was immunoSEQ multiplex PCR, while the TCRdb copy is restricted to in-frame clones and leaves out a portion. The sample holds approximately 47,000 clones, around 87% seen once. Systemic immunosuppression or autoimmune disease history was grounds to exclude patients. Sample: CD4+ or CD8+ T cells sorted from blood, taken in a trial of the OX40 agonist ivuxolimab. The chain links TRBV14 to TRBJ1-1; 9 bases match TRBD1. The sequence was obtained from an adult with an advanced solid tumor such as melanoma, head and neck, liver or kidney cancer. CDR3: CASSPGQGPLNTEAFF. CDR3 DNA sequence: TGTGCCAGCAGCCCGGGACAGGGCCCCTTGAACACTGAAGCTTTCTTT.